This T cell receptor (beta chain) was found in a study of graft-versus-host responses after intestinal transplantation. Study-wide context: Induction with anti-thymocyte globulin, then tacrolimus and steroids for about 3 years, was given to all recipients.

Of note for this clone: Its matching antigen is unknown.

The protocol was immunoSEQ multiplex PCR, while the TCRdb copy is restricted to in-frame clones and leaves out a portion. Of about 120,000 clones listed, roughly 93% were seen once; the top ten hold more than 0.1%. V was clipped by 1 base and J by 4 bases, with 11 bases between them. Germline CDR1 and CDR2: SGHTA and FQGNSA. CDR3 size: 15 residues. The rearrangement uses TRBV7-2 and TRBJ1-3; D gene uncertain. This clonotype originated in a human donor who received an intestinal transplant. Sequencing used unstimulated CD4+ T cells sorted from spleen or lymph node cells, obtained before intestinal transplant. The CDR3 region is CASSLGPLRGNTIYF. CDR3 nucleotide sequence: TGTGCCAGCAGCTTAGGTCCCCTGAGAGGAAACACCATATATTTT.